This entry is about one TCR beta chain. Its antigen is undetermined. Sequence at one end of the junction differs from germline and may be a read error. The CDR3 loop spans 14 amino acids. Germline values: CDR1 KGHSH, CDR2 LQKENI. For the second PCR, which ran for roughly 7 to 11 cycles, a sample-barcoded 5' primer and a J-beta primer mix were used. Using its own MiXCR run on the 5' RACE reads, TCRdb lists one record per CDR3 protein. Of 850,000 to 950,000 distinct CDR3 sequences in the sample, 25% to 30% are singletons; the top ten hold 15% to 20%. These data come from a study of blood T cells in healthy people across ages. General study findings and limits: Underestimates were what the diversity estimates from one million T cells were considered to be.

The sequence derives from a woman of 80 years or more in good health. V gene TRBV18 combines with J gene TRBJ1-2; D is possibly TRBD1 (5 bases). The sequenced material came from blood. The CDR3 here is CASPPLDSPYGYTF. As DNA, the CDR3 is TGTGCCAGCCCACCACTCGACAGTCCCTATGGCTACACCTTC. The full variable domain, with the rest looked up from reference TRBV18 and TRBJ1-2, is NAGVMQNPRHLVRRRGQEARLRCSPMKGHSHVYWYRQLPEEGLKFMVYLQKENIIDESGMPKERFSAEFPKEGPSILRIQQVVRGDSAAYFCASPPLDSPYGYTFGSGTRLTVV.